This TCR beta chain originates from a study of T cell responses to AZD1222 COVID-19 vaccine. Concerning this clone: The antigen is undetermined.

V shed 0 bases and J 0 bases; nucleotides not matched to a gene: 2. The CDR3 totals 15 residues. Germline V lookup: CDR1 MGHRA, CDR2 YSYEKL. Clones were sequenced by immunoSEQ multiplex PCR, and TCRdb holds only the in-frame ones, with some missing. Found here are about 140,000 clones, roughly 89% of them singletons; the top ten hold around 8%. Overall study results and limits: Only a handful of AZD1222 recipients, roughly 6 in all, had baseline seropositivity. White British ancestry dominated among donors, who included more females, and clonal diversity was possibly underestimated.

The clonotype comes from an adult who received the MenACWY meningococcal vaccine as a control. The sample here was peripheral blood, taken 28 days after the second dose of the MenACWY control vaccine. This rearrangement joins TRBV4-1 to TRBJ2-7; 7 bases map to TRBD1. CDR3 loop: CASSQDWDSSYEQYF. The DNA of the CDR3 is TGCGCCAGCAGCCAAGATTGGGACAGCTCCTACGAGCAGTACTTC.